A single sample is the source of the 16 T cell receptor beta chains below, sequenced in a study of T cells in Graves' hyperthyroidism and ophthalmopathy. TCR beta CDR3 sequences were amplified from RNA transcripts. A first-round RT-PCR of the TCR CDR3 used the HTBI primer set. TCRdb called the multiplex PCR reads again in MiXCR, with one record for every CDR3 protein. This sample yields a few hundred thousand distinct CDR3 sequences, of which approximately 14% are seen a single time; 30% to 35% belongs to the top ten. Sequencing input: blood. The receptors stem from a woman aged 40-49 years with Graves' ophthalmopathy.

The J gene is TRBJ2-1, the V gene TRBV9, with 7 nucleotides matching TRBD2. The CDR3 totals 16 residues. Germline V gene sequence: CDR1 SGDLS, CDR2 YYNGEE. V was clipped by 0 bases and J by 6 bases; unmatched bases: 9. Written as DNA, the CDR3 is TGTGCCAGCAGCGTAGCCCCGGGGGGTCTCCTCAATGAGCAGTTCTTC. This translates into CASSVAPGGLLNEQFF.

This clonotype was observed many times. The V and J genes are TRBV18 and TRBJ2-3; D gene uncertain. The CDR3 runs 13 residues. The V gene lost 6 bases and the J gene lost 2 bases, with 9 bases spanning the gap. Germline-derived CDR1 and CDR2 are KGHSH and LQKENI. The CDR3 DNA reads TGTGCCAGCTCCGATAGTGTCACAGATACGCAGTATTTT. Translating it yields CASSDSVTDTQYF.

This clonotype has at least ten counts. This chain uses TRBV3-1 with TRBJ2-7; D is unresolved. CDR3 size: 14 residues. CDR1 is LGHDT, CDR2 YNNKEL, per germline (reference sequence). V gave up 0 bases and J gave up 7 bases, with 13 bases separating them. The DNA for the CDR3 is TGTGCCAGCAGCCAAGAGGTACTATACGAAGAGCAGTACTTC. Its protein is CASSQEVLYEEQYF.

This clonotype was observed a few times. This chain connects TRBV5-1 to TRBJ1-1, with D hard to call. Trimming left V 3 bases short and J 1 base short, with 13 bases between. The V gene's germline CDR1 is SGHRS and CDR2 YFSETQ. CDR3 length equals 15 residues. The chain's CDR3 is CASSSSGRGNTEAFF. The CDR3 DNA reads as TGCGCCAGCAGCTCATCAGGACGGGGGAACACTGAAGCTTTCTTT.

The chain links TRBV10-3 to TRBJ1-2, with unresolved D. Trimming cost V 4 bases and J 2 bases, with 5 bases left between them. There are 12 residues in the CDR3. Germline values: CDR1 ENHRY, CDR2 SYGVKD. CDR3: CAISVENYGYTF. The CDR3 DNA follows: TGTGCCATCAGTGTGGAGAACTATGGCTACACCTTC.

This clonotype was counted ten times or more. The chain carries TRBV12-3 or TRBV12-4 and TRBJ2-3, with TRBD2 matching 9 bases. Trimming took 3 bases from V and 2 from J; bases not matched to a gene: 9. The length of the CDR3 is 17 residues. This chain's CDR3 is CASSFSETSGNTDTQYF. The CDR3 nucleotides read TGTGCCAGCAGTTTCTCCGAGACTAGCGGAAACACAGATACGCAGTATTTT.

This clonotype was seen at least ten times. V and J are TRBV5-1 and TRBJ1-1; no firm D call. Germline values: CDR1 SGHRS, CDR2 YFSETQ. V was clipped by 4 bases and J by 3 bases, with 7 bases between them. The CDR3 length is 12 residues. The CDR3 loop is CASSAMDTEAFF. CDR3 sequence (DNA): TGCGCCAGCAGCGCCATGGACACTGAAGCTTTCTTT.

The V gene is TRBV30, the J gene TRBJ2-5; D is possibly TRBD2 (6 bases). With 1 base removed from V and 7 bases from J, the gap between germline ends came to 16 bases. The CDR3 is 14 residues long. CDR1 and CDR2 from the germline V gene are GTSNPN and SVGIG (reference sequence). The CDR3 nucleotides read TGTGCCTGGAGTGCCGGGACTGGGGAGATGACCCAGTACTTC. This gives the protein CAWSAGTGEMTQYF.

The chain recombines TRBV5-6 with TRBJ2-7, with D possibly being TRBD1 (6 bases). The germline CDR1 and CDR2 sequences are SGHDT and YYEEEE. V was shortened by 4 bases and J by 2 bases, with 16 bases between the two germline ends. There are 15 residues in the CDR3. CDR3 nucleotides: TGTGCCAGCAGCCCTGACGGGCAGGGGACCTACGAGCAGTACTTC. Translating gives CASSPDGQGTYEQYF.

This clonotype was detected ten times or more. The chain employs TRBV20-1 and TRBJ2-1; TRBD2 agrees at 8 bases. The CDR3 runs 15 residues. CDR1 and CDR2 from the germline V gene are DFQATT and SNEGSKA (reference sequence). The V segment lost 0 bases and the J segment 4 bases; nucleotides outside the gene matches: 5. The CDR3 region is CSARDRLAGYNEQFF. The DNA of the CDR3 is TGCAGTGCTAGAGATAGGCTAGCGGGTTACAATGAGCAGTTCTTC.

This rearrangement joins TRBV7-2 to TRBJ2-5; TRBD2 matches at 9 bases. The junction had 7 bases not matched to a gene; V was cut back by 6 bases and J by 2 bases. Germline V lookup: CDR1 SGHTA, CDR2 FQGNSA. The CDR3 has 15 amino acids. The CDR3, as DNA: TGTGCCAGCAGTCGTAGCGGGAGTCGGCAAGAGACCCAGTACTTC. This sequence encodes CASSRSGSRQETQYF.

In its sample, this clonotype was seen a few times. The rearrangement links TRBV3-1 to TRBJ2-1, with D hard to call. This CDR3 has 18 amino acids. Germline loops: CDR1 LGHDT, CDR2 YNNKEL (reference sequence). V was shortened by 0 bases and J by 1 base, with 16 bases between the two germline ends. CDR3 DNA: TGTGCCAGCAGCCAAGATTTGTCGGTAGGAATATCCTACAATGAGCAGTTCTTC. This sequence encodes CASSQDLSVGISYNEQFF.

CDR3 sequence reads: CASSLVAGDYEQYF. CDR3 DNA sequence: TGTGCCAGCAGCTTAGTAGCGGGGGATTACGAGCAGTACTTC. The chain uses TRBV7-9 and TRBJ2-7, with 9 bases fitting TRBD2. V lost 1 base and J lost 4; bases outside the gene matches: 2. This CDR3 comprises 14 residues. Germline V gene sequence: CDR1 SEHNR, CDR2 FQNEAQ (reference sequence).

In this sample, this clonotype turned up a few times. Written as DNA, the CDR3 is TGTGCCAGCAGGTTCCAACCAGGGGAAGCTTCACCCCTCCACTTT. It yields the protein CASRFQPGEASPLHF. The chain carries TRBV7-6 and TRBJ1-6; TRBD1 might be the D (6 bases). The ends were cut back, 6 bases at V and 9 bases at J, with 18 bases in the middle. This CDR3 region has 15 residues. Germline lookup yields CDR1 SGHVS and CDR2 FNYEAQ.

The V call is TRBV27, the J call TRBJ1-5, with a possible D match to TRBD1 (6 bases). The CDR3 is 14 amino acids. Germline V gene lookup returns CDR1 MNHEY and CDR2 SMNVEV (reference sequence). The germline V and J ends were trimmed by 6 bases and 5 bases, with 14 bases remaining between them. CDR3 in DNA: TGTGCCAGCAGCATCCAGGGGCGGGATCAGCCCCAGCATTTT. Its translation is CASSIQGRDQPQHF.

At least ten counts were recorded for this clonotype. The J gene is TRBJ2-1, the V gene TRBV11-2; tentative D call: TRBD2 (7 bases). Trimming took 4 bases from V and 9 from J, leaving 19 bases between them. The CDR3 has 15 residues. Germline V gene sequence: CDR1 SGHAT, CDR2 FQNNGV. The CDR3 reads CASSSGGGTRVEQFF. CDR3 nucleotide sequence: TGTGCCAGCAGCTCTGGGGGGGGGACAAGGGTTGAGCAGTTCTTC.